Following are 32 T cell receptor beta chains from one sample sequenced in a study of TIL therapy for anti-PD-1-resistant metastatic lung cancer. As to time point: pre-treatment sample, taken before nivolumab and TIL therapy. This was the immunoSEQ v3 assay. Assay used: immunoSEQ multiplex PCR; TCRdb lists only in-frame clones, some missing. The repertoire consists of approximately 60,000 clones, with less than 75% occurring once and the leading ten covering less than 2%. This sample comprised blood, obtained at baseline. The receptors were sampled from a person aged 25-85 years with non-small cell lung cancer.

The chain carries TRBV27 and TRBJ2-1; TRBD1 aligns across 9 bases. J gave up 7 bases and V 5 bases, and 6 bases lay outside the gene matches. CDR1 MNHEY and CDR2 SMNVEV come from the germline V gene (reference sequence). The CDR3 length is 14 residues. The CDR3 reads CASSLQGARNEQFF. The CDR3 DNA follows: TGTGCCAGCAGTCTACAGGGGGCGCGGAATGAGCAGTTCTTC.

The CDR3 region is CANRTGTGDHEQYF. CDR3 DNA: TGCGCCAACCGAACCGGGACAGGGGACCACGAGCAGTACTTC. The chain is built from TRBV10-1 and TRBJ2-7; 10 nucleotides align to TRBD1. The CDR3 sequence is 14 residues long. V trimming: 10 bases; J trimming: 5 bases; junction bases outside the gene matches: 11. Germline assignment: CDR1 WNHNN and CDR2 SYGVQD (reference sequence).

V gene TRBV5-8 combines with J gene TRBJ1-4; D is ambiguous. Germline CDR1 reads SGHTS; CDR2 reads YDEGEE. The CDR3 totals 16 residues. V dropped 0 bases and J dropped 7 bases, with 16 bases sitting between them. Here the CDR3 DNA reads TGTGCCAGCAGCTTGGGGTCGGGAAGTATCGGTGAAAAACTGTTTTTT. It codes for CASSLGSGSIGEKLFF.

The rearrangement joins TRBV6-5 to TRBJ1-4; weak D call: TRBD1 (6 bases). The CDR3 sequence is 15 residues long. Trimming removed 6 bases from V and 3 bases from J, with 14 bases in between. Germline V gene data show CDR1 as MNHEY and CDR2 as SVGAGI. CDR3 bases: TGTGCCAGCAGCCGAACCGGGACACCTAATGAAAAACTGTTTTTT. This sequence encodes CASSRTGTPNEKLFF.

The chain couples TRBV2 to TRBJ2-7, with no clear D. In germline, CDR1 is SNHLY, CDR2 FYNNEI. Trimming left V 4 bases short and J 7 bases short, with 8 bases between. This CDR3 is 11 amino acids long. CDR3 sequence: CASSAAVEQYF. Here the CDR3 DNA reads TGTGCCAGCAGTGCGGCTGTAGAGCAGTACTTC.

This clone was recorded only once. The chain employs TRBV5-8 and TRBJ2-1; D tentatively fits TRBD1 or TRBD2 (6 bases each). The V gene's germline CDR1 is SGHTS and CDR2 YDEGEE. V was cut by 0 bases and J by 12 bases, with 28 bases left in between. The CDR3 is 18 amino acids. Here the CDR3 reads CASSLAKDSTIPTSGQFF. CDR3 bases: TGTGCCAGCAGCTTGGCCAAGGACAGTACTATACCGACTAGTGGGCAGTTCTTC.

This chain connects TRBV6-5 to TRBJ2-1; D is unclear. V was trimmed by 7 bases and J by 6 bases, leaving 10 bases between them. The length of the CDR3 is 12 residues. CDR1 and CDR2 (germline): MNHEY, SVGAGI. The DNA for the CDR3 is TGTGCCAGCACCGGTCCGGGCAATGAGCAGTTCTTC. Its translation is CASTGPGNEQFF.

The V and J genes are TRBV7-9 and TRBJ1-1, with unresolved D. Deletions cut 3 bases from V and 1 base from J, with 18 bases between. The CDR3 runs to 17 residues. The germline CDR1 and CDR2 sequences are SEHNR and FQNEAQ (reference sequence). The chain's CDR3 is CASSLGLFDRQNTEAFF. In nucleotides, the CDR3 is TGTGCCAGCAGCTTGGGTTTATTTGACCGGCAGAACACTGAAGCTTTCTTT. Variable domain in full (rest from reference TRBV7-9 and TRBJ1-1): DTGVSQNPRHKITKRGQNVTFRCDPISEHNRLYWYRQTLGQGPEFLTYFQNEAQLEKSRLLSDRFSAERPKGSFSTLEIQRTEQGDSAMYLCASSLGLFDRQNTEAFFGQGTRLTVV.

This sequence joins TRBV5-4 and TRBJ2-7; possible D gene TRBD2, 7 bases. The germline V and J ends were trimmed by 5 bases and 0 bases, with 15 bases remaining between them. Germline V lookup: CDR1 SGHNT, CDR2 YYREEE (reference sequence). The CDR3 spans 15 residues. In DNA, the CDR3 is TGTGCCAGCAGACTAGGGGGGGACAACTCCTACGAGCAGTACTTC. Protein sequence: CASRLGGDNSYEQYF. The full variable domain, its missing parts supplied by reference TRBV5-4 and TRBJ2-7, is ETGVTQSPTHLIKTRGQQVTLRCSSQSGHNTVSWYQQALGQGPQFIFQYYREEENGRGNFPPRFSGLQFPNYSSELNVNALELDDSALYLCASRLGGDNSYEQYFGPGTRLTVT.

The chain recombines TRBV7-2 with TRBJ1-1; possible D gene TRBD1, 5 bases. The CDR3 has 14 residues. The V and J ends lost 3 bases and 2 bases respectively, with 10 bases between them. Germline assignment: CDR1 SGHTA and CDR2 FQGNSA. The DNA for the CDR3 is TGTGCCAGCAGCTTGGGGACGGCAAACACTGAAGCTTTCTTT. This codes for CASSLGTANTEAFF. The variable domain in full, with the rest retrieved from reference TRBV7-2 and TRBJ1-1, is GAGVSQSPSNKVTEKGKDVELRCDPISGHTALYWYRQSLGQGLEFLIYFQGNSAPDKSGLPSDRFSAERTGGSVSTLTIQRTQQEDSAVYLCASSLGTANTEAFFGQGTRLTVV.

The J gene is TRBJ1-5, the V gene TRBV19; a weak D match, TRBD1 (5 bases). There are 13 residues in the CDR3. V shed 7 bases and J shed 2 bases, with 9 bases lying between them. Germline CDR1 LNHDA, CDR2 SQIVND (reference sequence). The CDR3, as DNA: TGTGCCAGTACGGGGGGGGGCAATCAGCCCCAGCATTTT. Residues: CASTGGGNQPQHF.

The rearrangement joins TRBV5-1 to TRBJ2-7; 7 bases line up with TRBD2. Germline V gene sequence: CDR1 SGHRS, CDR2 YFSETQ. V shed 3 bases, J shed 7 bases, and the junction held 10 bases outside the gene matches. This CDR3 is 14 amino acids long. The CDR3 here is CASSSGDYPTEQYF. The CDR3 bases are TGCGCCAGCAGCTCGGGGGACTATCCTACGGAGCAGTACTTC.

This sequence joins TRBV7-6 and TRBJ1-5; a weak D match, TRBD1 (5 bases). The CDR3 length is 14 residues. Germline V gives CDR1 SGHVS, CDR2 FNYEAQ. The V and J ends lost 7 bases and 7 bases respectively, with 17 bases between them. CDR3 nucleotide sequence: TGTGCCAGCACCAAGACGGGGGGAGGGCAGCCCCAGCATTTT. Protein product: CASTKTGGGQPQHF.

The V gene is TRBV14, the J gene TRBJ1-1, with TRBD1 as a possible D gene (5 bases). This CDR3 region has 13 residues. The V gene lost 2 bases and the J gene lost 4 bases, with 8 bases spanning the gap. Germline CDR1 SGHDN, CDR2 FVKESK. The CDR3 loop reads CASSQWGGTEAFF. CDR3 coding DNA: TGTGCCAGCAGCCAATGGGGGGGCACTGAAGCTTTCTTT.

This chain uses TRBV27 with TRBJ1-5; weak D call: TRBD1 (5 bases). Germline V gives CDR1 MNHEY, CDR2 SMNVEV (reference sequence). The CDR3 loop spans 15 amino acids. Deletions cut 3 bases from V and 7 bases from J, with 16 bases between. DNA for the CDR3: TGTGCCAGCAGTTTGCAGTCCCAGGGTAACCAGCCCCAGCATTTT. Translating it yields CASSLQSQGNQPQHF.

This clone was seen more than once but under ten times. This chain joins TRBV7-2 and TRBJ2-7; possible D gene TRBD2, 6 bases. Germline values: CDR1 SGHTA, CDR2 FQGNSA. CDR3 length equals 14 residues. V lost 6 bases to trimming and J lost 4 bases, with 16 bases between them. This CDR3 reads CASSLMGLTYEQYF. As DNA, the CDR3 is TGTGCCAGCAGTCTAATGGGACTTACATACGAGCAGTACTTC.

The chain carries TRBV29-1 and TRBJ1-1; 8 nucleotides line up with TRBD1. Trimming took 5 bases from V and 5 from J; bases not matched to a gene: 4. Germline CDR1 SQVTM, CDR2 ANQGSEA. The CDR3 has 12 residues. CDR3 loop: CSVRQGITEAFF. Written as DNA, the CDR3 is TGCAGCGTTCGACAGGGGATTACTGAAGCTTTCTTT.

This clone was detected only a few times. The junction and the germline gene differ at one end; a read error may be behind it. V and J are TRBV2 and TRBJ1-1; the match to TRBD1 covers 8 bases. The V gene's germline CDR1 is SNHLY and CDR2 FYNNEI. The CDR3 spans 15 residues. For the CDR3, the DNA is TGTGCCAGCAGTCAAGCGCTTCAGGGGGCCACTGAAGCTTTCTTT. Translated: CASSQALQGATEAFF. Complete variable domain (other parts from reference TRBV2 and TRBJ1-1): EPEVTQTPSHQVTQMGQEVILRCVPISNHLYFYWYRQILGQKVEFLVSFYNNEISEKSEIFDDQFSVERPDGSNFTLKIRSTKLEDSAMYFCASSQALQGATEAFFGQGTRLTVV.

The chain has TRBV5-1 and TRBJ2-3; D is unresolved. The V gene lost 4 bases and the J gene lost 7 bases, with 25 bases spanning the gap. Germline V gene sequence: CDR1 SGHRS, CDR2 YFSETQ. The CDR3 runs to 17 residues. CDR3 nucleotide sequence: TGCGCCAGCAGCCACGTACGGGCCACAGAGTCGCGGAATACGCAGTATTTT. Amino acids: CASSHVRATESRNTQYF.

This sequence joins TRBV5-5 and TRBJ2-7; TRBD1 matches 8 bases. The CDR3 runs 14 residues. Germline V lookup: CDR1 SGHKS, CDR2 YYEKEE (reference sequence). J was trimmed by 4 bases and V by 5 bases; bases with no gene match: 8. In nucleotides, the CDR3 is TGTGCCAGCAGTCTTGGGACAGGACCTTACGAGCAGTACTTC. This encodes CASSLGTGPYEQYF.

This rearrangement joins TRBV4-1 to TRBJ2-2; D is possibly TRBD2 (7 bases). The V end lost 0 bases, the J end lost 3 bases, and 11 bases lay between the germline ends. This CDR3 spans 16 amino acids. The germline gives CDR1 MGHRA, CDR2 YSYEKL. For the CDR3, the DNA is TGCGCCAGCAGCCAAGATATAGGGGGGGACACCGGGGAGCTGTTTTTT. This codes for CASSQDIGGDTGELFF.

V is TRBV6-5 and J is TRBJ2-3; 8 bases fit TRBD1. With V trimmed by 7 bases and J by 0 bases, 6 bases remained unmatched. The CDR3 consists of 15 residues. The V gene's germline CDR1 is MNHEY and CDR2 SVGAGI. CDR3 bases: TGTGCCAGCACTCGACAGGGGATGAGCACAGATACGCAGTATTTT. It codes for CASTRQGMSTDTQYF.

The chain couples TRBV7-2 to TRBJ1-5, with D perhaps matching TRBD1 (5 bases). This CDR3 has 15 amino acids. V was cut by 1 base and J by 0 bases, with 7 bases left in between. Germline CDR1 SGHTA, CDR2 FQGNSA. In DNA form, the CDR3 reads TGTGCCAGCAGCTTAGGGGGGACTAGCAATCAGCCCCAGCATTTT. As protein: CASSLGGTSNQPQHF. Full variable domain (rest looked up from reference TRBV7-2 and TRBJ1-5): GAGVSQSPSNKVTEKGKDVELRCDPISGHTALYWYRQSLGQGLEFLIYFQGNSAPDKSGLPSDRFSAERTGGSVSTLTIQRTQQEDSAVYLCASSLGGTSNQPQHFGDGTRLSIL.

The gene calls are TRBV28 and TRBJ2-7, with D perhaps given as TRBD1 or TRBD2 (5 bases each). The CDR3 has 13 amino acids. Germline CDR1 MDHEN, CDR2 SYDVKM. Trimming took off 6 bases at V and 4 bases at J, with 13 bases between the two ends. CDR3 sequence: CASRVSRGYEQYF. The DNA for the CDR3 is TGTGCCAGCAGGGTGTCGAGGGGATACGAGCAGTACTTC.

This clone was seen just once. This sequence joins TRBV5-4 and TRBJ2-1; 11 nucleotides agree with TRBD2. CDR3 size: 18 residues. CDR1 is SGHNT, CDR2 YYREEE, per germline (reference sequence). With 0 bases clipped from V and 7 bases from J, the junction kept 12 bases outside the gene matches. The CDR3 nucleotides read TGTGCCAGCAGCTTGGGCACTAGCGGGGGTCCTTTCAGTAATGAGCAGTTCTTC. Amino acid sequence: CASSLGTSGGPFSNEQFF.

The chain uses TRBV11-3 and TRBJ2-5, with D maybe TRBD1 (5 bases). V was cut by 4 bases and J by 4 bases, with 7 bases left in between. Per germline, CDR1 SGHNT and CDR2 YENEEA. CDR3 length: 12 amino acids. The CDR3 loop reads CASSSQGETQYF. Here the CDR3 DNA reads TGTGCCAGCAGCTCTCAGGGAGAGACCCAGTACTTC. The full variable domain, completed using reference TRBV11-3 and TRBJ2-5, is EAGVVQSPRYKIIEKKQPVAFWCNPISGHNTLYWYLQNLGQGPELLIRYENEEAVDDSQLPKDRFSAERLKGVDSTLKIQPAELGDSAVYLCASSSQGETQYFGPGTRLLVL.

V usage is TRBV9 and J usage is TRBJ2-2; 8 bases map to TRBD2. Germline assignment: CDR1 SGDLS and CDR2 YYNGEE. V lost 4 bases and J lost 7; bases outside the gene matches: 15. This CDR3 comprises 17 residues. CDR3 bases: TGTGCCAGCAGCCTCAGTGGACTAGCCGGTTACAACGGGGAGCTGTTTTTT. Translating gives CASSLSGLAGYNGELFF.

The chain uses TRBV28 and TRBJ1-2; D remains unclear. V lost 4 bases, J lost 5 bases, and 8 bases lay in between. Germline CDR1 MDHEN, CDR2 SYDVKM. The CDR3 loop spans 12 amino acids. The DNA for the CDR3 is TGTGCCAGCAGTTCTACAGATTATGGCTACACCTTC. Amino acids: CASSSTDYGYTF.

The chain recombines TRBV7-2 with TRBJ2-7, with 11 bases that match TRBD2. V trimming: 1 base; J trimming: 4 bases; junction bases outside the gene matches: 6. The CDR3 spans 16 residues. The germline V gene encodes CDR1 SGHTA and CDR2 FQGNSA. The CDR3 sequence is CASSLGGLAGGYEQYF. CDR3 nucleotides: TGTGCCAGCAGCTTAGGGGGTCTAGCGGGAGGTTACGAGCAGTACTTC.

The CDR3 coding sequence is TGCGCCAGCAGCTTCCGGCTAGCGGCCCGCGACGAGCAGTACTTC. Amino acids: CASSFRLAARDEQYF. V usage is TRBV5-1 and J usage is TRBJ2-7; TRBD2 matches 7 bases. The J segment lost 5 bases and the V segment lost 2 bases, leaving 10 bases of the junction unmatched. There are 15 residues in the CDR3. In germline, CDR1 is SGHRS, CDR2 YFSETQ.

V gene TRBV5-1 combines with J gene TRBJ1-2, with 10 bases lining up with TRBD1. The CDR3 sequence is 15 residues long. CDR1 and CDR2 from the germline V gene are SGHRS and YFSETQ. V was pared by 3 bases and J by 4 bases, with 6 bases of the junction left unmatched. CDR3 in DNA: TGCGCCAGCAGCTCCGGGACAGGGGCCTTCTATGGCTACACCTTC. Translated: CASSSGTGAFYGYTF.

This chain's CDR3 is CASSLSSDRGNQPQHF. DNA for the CDR3: TGTGCCAGCAGCTTAAGTTCGGACAGGGGTAATCAGCCCCAGCATTTT. V gene TRBV11-2 combines with J gene TRBJ1-5; 9 bases agree with TRBD1. The germline CDR1 and CDR2 sequences are SGHAT and FQNNGV. CDR3 length: 16 residues. Trimming took 2 bases from V and 4 from J; bases not matched to a gene: 6.